This entry features one T cell receptor beta chain sequence. The target antigen is unknown. Selection for sequencing was limited to patients who had shown CD8+CD57+ cell expansion by flow cytometry. The study sampled blood from patients who had received no therapy. In germline, CDR1 is LNHDA, CDR2 SQIVND (reference sequence). The CDR3 has 12 amino acids. The ends were cut back, 7 bases at V and 2 bases at J, with 6 bases in the middle. Using genomic DNA as the template, TCR beta VDJ and CDR3 profiling was carried out. TCRdb reprocessed the reads with MiXCR, giving one entry per CDR3 protein. The sample gives under 200,000 distinct CDR3 sequences, 48% of which show up once; about 1.7% is in the top ten. This record belongs to a study of CD8+CD57+ T cells in acquired aplastic anemia. Study-wide background: Roughly 3 ug was the average amount of DNA from sorted CD4+ and CD8+ cells.

Study-wide points: Patients versus controls showed no significant CD8+ Simpson's diversity difference. Patients and controls were found to share 25 to 35 CD8+ CDR3 sequences.

This chain uses TRBV19 with TRBJ2-1; D gene unclear. This sequence originates from a human donor with aplastic anemia. The sequenced sample consisted of sorted CD4+, CD8+, or CD8+CD57+ T cells (not recorded which) from PBMCs. CDR3 DNA: TGTGCCAGTAACCAGGCCTACAATGAGCAGTTCTTC. Its protein product is CASNQAYNEQFF.